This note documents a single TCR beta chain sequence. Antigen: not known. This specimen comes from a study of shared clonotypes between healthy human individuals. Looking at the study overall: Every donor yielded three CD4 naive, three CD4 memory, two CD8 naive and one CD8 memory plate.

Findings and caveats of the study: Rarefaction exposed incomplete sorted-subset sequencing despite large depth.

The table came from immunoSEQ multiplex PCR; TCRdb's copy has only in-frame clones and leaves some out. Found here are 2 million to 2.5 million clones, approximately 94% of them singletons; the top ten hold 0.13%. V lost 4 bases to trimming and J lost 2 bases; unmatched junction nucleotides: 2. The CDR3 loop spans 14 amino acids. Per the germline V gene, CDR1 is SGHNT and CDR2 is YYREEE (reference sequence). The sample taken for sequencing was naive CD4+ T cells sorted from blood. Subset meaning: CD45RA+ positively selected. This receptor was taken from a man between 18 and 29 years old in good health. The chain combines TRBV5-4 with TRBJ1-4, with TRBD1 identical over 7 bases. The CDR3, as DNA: TGTGCCAGCAGCCGGGACAGCACTAATGAAAAACTGTTTTTT. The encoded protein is CASSRDSTNEKLFF.